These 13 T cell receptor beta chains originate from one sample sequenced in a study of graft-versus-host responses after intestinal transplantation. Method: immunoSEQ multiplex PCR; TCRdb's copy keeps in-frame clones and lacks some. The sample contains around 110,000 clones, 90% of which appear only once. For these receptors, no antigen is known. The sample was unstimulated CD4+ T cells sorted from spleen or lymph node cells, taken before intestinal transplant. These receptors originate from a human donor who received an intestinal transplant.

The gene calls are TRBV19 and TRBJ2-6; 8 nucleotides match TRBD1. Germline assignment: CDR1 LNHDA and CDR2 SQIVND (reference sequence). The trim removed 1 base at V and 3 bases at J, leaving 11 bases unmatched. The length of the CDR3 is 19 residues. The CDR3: CASSIVSGQGLFGANVLTF. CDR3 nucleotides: TGTGCCAGTAGTATAGTGTCAGGACAGGGCCTATTTGGGGCCAACGTCCTGACTTTC.

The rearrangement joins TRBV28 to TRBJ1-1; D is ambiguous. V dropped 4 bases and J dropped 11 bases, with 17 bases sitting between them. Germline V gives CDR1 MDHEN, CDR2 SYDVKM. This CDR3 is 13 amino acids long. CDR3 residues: CASSYQAGNNAFF. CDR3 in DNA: TGTGCCAGCAGTTACCAGGCAGGAAATAATGCTTTCTTT.

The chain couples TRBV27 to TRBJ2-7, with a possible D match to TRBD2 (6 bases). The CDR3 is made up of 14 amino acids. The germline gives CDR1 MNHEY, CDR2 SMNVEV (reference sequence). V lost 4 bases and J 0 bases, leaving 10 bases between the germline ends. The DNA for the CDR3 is TGTGCCAGCAGTTGGGGGGATAGCTCCTACGAGCAGTACTTC. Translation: CASSWGDSSYEQYF.

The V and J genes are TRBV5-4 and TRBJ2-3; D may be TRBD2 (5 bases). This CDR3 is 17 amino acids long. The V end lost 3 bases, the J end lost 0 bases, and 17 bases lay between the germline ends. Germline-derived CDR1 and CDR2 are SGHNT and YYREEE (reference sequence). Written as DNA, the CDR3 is TGTGCCAGCAGCTATAGGATTCGGGGTGGGAGCACAGATACGCAGTATTTT. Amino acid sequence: CASSYRIRGGSTDTQYF.

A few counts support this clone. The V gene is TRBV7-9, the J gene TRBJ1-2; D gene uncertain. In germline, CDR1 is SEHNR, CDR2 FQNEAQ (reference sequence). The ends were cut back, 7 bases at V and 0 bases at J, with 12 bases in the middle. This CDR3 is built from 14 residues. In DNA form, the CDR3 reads TGTGCCAGCACCCTAGACTTGACTAACTATGGCTACACCTTC. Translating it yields CASTLDLTNYGYTF.

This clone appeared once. The CDR3 loop reads CASSISQNSYEQYF. The DNA for the CDR3 is TGTGCCAGTAGTATCAGTCAGAACTCCTACGAGCAGTACTTC. The V call is TRBV19, the J call TRBJ2-7; D unclear. V shed 3 bases and J shed 0 bases, with 9 bases lying between them. This CDR3 has 14 amino acids. Germline CDR1 reads LNHDA; CDR2 reads SQIVND (reference sequence).

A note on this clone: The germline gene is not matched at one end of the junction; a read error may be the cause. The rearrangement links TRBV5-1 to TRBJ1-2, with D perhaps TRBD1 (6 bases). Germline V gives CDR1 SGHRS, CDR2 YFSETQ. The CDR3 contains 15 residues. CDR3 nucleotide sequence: TGCGCCAACAGCCTCTATCCAGGGGATAACTATGGCTACACCTTC. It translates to CANSLYPGDNYGYTF. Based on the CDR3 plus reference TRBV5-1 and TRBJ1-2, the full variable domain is KAGVTQTPRYLIKTRGQQVTLSCSPISGHRSVSWYQQTPGQGLQFLFEYFSETQRNKGNFPGRFSGRQFSNSRSEMNVSTLELGDSALYLCANSLYPGDNYGYTFGSGTRLTVV.

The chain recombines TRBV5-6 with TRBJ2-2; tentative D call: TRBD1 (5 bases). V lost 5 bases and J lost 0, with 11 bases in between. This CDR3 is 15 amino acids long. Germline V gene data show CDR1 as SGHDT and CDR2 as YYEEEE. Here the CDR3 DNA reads TGTGCCAGCAGACAGGACCCTTCGAACACCGGGGAGCTGTTTTTT. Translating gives CASRQDPSNTGELFF.

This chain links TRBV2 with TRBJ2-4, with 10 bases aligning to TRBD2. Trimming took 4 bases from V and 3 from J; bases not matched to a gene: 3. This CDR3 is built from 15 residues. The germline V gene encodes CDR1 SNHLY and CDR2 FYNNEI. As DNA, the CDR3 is TGTGCCAGCAGTGTCGGACTAGCGGTCAAAAACATTCAGTACTTC. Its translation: CASSVGLAVKNIQYF.

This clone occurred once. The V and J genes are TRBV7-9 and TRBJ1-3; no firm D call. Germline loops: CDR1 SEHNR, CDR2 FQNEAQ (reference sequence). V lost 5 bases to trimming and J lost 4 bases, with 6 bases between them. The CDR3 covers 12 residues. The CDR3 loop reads CASSPPGNTIYF. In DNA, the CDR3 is TGTGCCAGCAGCCCTCCGGGAAACACCATATATTTT.

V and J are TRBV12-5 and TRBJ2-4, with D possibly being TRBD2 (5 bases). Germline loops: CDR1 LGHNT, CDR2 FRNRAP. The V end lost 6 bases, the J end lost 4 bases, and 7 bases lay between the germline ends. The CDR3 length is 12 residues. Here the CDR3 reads CASGDWKNIQYF. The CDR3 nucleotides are TGTGCTAGTGGGGACTGGAAAAACATTCAGTACTTC.

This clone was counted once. The chain's CDR3 is CASSRTSGSLAYNEQFF. The CDR3 DNA follows: TGTGCCAGTAGTAGGACTAGCGGGAGTCTAGCCTACAATGAGCAGTTCTTC. The rearrangement joins TRBV19 to TRBJ2-1, with TRBD2 identical over 13 bases. Germline-derived CDR1 and CDR2 are LNHDA and SQIVND (reference sequence). Unmatched junction bases numbered 5, after V lost 4 bases and J lost 2 bases. The CDR3 length is 17 residues.

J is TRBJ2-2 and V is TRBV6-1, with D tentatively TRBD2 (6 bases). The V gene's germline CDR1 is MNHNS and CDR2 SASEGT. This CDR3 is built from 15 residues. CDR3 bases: TGTGCTGGGGGGATTAACAAGGCGAACACCGGGGAGCTGTTTTTT. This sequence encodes CAGGINKANTGELFF.